The entry below gives a single T cell receptor beta chain sequence along with its context. The antigen is undetermined. Single viable CD3+CD4+CD8-CD45RO+ cells were sorted as the memory CD4+ T cells. CD4+ T cells were isolated by positive magnetic selection. The sample originates from a study of memory CD4+ T cells and cytomegalovirus serostatus. Study in general: Donors were healthy Belgian adults, several CMV seropositive and around 23 seronegative. Points from the study as a whole: Of about 150 reported CMV TCRbeta sequences, just over 65 were found in memory CD4+ repertoires.

In germline, CDR1 is MNHNS, CDR2 SASEGT. This CDR3 has 14 residues. Trimming took 7 bases from V and 1 from J, leaving 12 bases between them. Source study methods: Out-of-frame sequences were removed, leaving around 2.2 million distinct TCRbeta sequences. The data were produced by immunoSEQ multiplex PCR, yet TCRdb's version contains in-frame clones alone and is incomplete. V, J and clone size are taken as reported in that table, and D and trimming were inferred from the DNA itself. Here the sample spans some 54,000 clones, 80% being singletons. The sample taken for sequencing was memory CD4+ T cells from blood. V usage is TRBV6-1 and J usage is TRBJ2-3; D may correspond to TRBD1 or TRBD2 (5 bases each). This receptor was taken from an adult in good health and CMV-seropositive. CDR3 nucleotides: TGTGCCAGCACCCAGGTGGGGGGCACAGATACGCAGTATTTT. Encoded protein: CASTQVGGTDTQYF.